This passage covers 30 T cell receptor beta chains from one sample sequenced in a study of siplizumab effects on memory and regulatory T cells. Libraries were prepared by immunoSEQ multiplex PCR; TCRdb keeps only in-frame clonotypes and omits some of them. The sample gives roughly 75,000 clones, 93% of which show up once; approximately 5.3% is in the top ten. Sequencing was performed on CD8+ T cells sorted from blood. The source is a human donor in good health.

The V gene is TRBV12-2, the J gene TRBJ2-1; TRBD1 reflects the table's D call only, with no check against the DNA. TRBV12-2 constitutes a pseudogene. CDR3 size: 15 residues. The CDR3: CASRSKTSSYNEQFF. The CDR3 nucleotides are TGTGCAAGTCGCTCAAAAACCAGCTCCTACAATGAGCAGTTCTTC.

J is TRBJ2-7 and V is TRBV7-3, with D perhaps TRBD1 or TRBD2 (6 bases each). Germline-derived CDR1 and CDR2 are SGHTA and FQGTGA. V was trimmed by 1 base and J by 5 bases, leaving 18 bases between them. This CDR3 contains 16 residues. DNA for the CDR3: TGTGCCAGCAGCTTAAGCATCGGGGGCCCTTTGCACGAGCAGTACTTC. Its translation: CASSLSIGGPLHEQYF.

The genes are TRBV2 and TRBJ2-3; no firm D call. The CDR3 totals 9 residues. CDR1 is SNHLY and CDR2 is FYNNEI in the germline V gene. V lost 9 bases, J lost 4 bases, and 2 bases lay in between. CDR3 bases: TGTGCCAGTGCAGATACGCAGTATTTT. It specifies CASADTQYF.

The J gene is TRBJ1-2, the V gene TRBV7-9; 8 nucleotides agree with TRBD1. Germline trimming cut 5 bases from V and 7 bases from J; bases unmatched to any gene: 3. Germline CDR1 is SEHNR and CDR2 is FQNEAQ (reference sequence). This CDR3 is 12 amino acids long. CDR3 sequence reads: CASSADRVGYTF. The CDR3 nucleotides read TGTGCCAGCAGCGCGGACAGGGTTGGCTACACCTTC.

The CDR3 DNA is TGTGCCTGGAGTGCCACAGTGACAGGGATGAACACTGAAGCTTTCTTT. Translating it yields CAWSATVTGMNTEAFF. The chain employs TRBV30 and TRBJ1-1, with TRBD1 matching over 7 bases. The CDR3 is 16 residues long. Germline CDR1 and CDR2: GTSNPN and SVGIG (reference sequence). V shed 1 base, J shed 0 bases, and the junction held 8 bases outside the gene matches.

This clone was observed once. The V and J genes are TRBV7-3 and TRBJ2-7; D is possibly TRBD1 (6 bases). The CDR3 runs 13 residues. Germline V gene lookup returns CDR1 SGHTA and CDR2 FQGTGA. V was pared by 4 bases and J by 3 bases, with 10 bases between. CDR3 DNA sequence: TGTGCCAGCAGCTCGGGACACGGCTACGAGCAGTACTTC. Translating gives CASSSGHGYEQYF.

The gene calls are TRBV7-9 and TRBJ2-7; no firm D call. V was cut by 3 bases and J by 1 base, with 7 bases left in between. The length of the CDR3 is 13 residues. Germline V CDR1 and CDR2: SEHNR, FQNEAQ (reference sequence). CDR3: CASSLGNSYEQYF. CDR3 nucleotides: TGTGCCAGCAGCTTGGGTAATTCCTACGAGCAGTACTTC.

The V and J genes are TRBV7-9 and TRBJ2-5; 10 bases are shared with TRBD2. The CDR3 length is 15 residues. The V and J ends lost 0 bases and 3 bases, in that order; junction bases with no gene match: 1. The germline CDR1 and CDR2 sequences are SEHNR and FQNEAQ (reference sequence). The CDR3, as DNA: TGTGCCAGCAGCTTAGCACTAGCGGGGAAAGAGACCCAGTACTTC. Protein product: CASSLALAGKETQYF.

This chain joins TRBV11-3 and TRBJ1-1; 9 bases match TRBD1. Trimming took 5 bases from V and 7 from J; bases not matched to a gene: 5. CDR3 size: 13 residues. Germline CDR1 and CDR2: SGHNT and YENEEA. CDR3 loop: CASSPGQGSEAFF. DNA for the CDR3: TGTGCCAGCAGCCCCGGACAGGGGAGTGAAGCTTTCTTT.

The table lists this clone with a count of one. The V and J genes are TRBV5-4 and TRBJ2-5, with 15 bases matching TRBD2. Germline CDR1 reads SGHNT; CDR2 reads YYREEE (reference sequence). J gave up 4 bases and V 4 bases, and 14 bases lay outside the gene matches. This CDR3 region has 19 residues. This CDR3 is CASSTGLAGGLIFGETQYF. The CDR3 region has the DNA TGTGCCAGCAGCACGGGACTAGCGGGGGGCCTGATATTTGGAGAGACCCAGTACTTC. Supplemented by reference TRBV5-4 and TRBJ2-5, the full variable domain reads ETGVTQSPTHLIKTRGQQVTLRCSSQSGHNTVSWYQQALGQGPQFIFQYYREEENGRGNFPPRFSGLQFPNYSSELNVNALELDDSALYLCASSTGLAGGLIFGETQYFGPGTRLLVL.

The genes are TRBV7-9 and TRBJ1-2; 11 nucleotides match TRBD1. V lost 2 bases to trimming and J lost 4 bases; unmatched junction nucleotides: 6. The V gene's germline CDR1 is SEHNR and CDR2 FQNEAQ (reference sequence). The CDR3 consists of 16 residues. The CDR3 coding sequence is TGTGCCAGCAGCTTAACGGACAGGGGGCTGGTCTATGGCTACACCTTC. The encoded protein is CASSLTDRGLVYGYTF.

The chain has TRBV4-3 and TRBJ1-1; maybe TRBD1 (5 bases). The V gene's germline CDR1 is LGHNA and CDR2 YSLEER. The CDR3 is 14 residues long. V lost 0 bases, J lost 4 bases, and 9 bases lay in between. The chain's CDR3 is CASSQDGGVTEAFF. The CDR3 nucleotides are TGCGCCAGCAGCCAAGATGGGGGGGTCACTGAAGCTTTCTTT.

The chain uses TRBV5-6 and TRBJ2-2; the D is unclear. V lost 4 bases and J lost 7, with 14 bases in between. This CDR3 region has 14 residues. The germline V gene encodes CDR1 SGHDT and CDR2 YYEEEE. The CDR3 nucleotides read TGTGCCAGCAGCCCCTGGATCTCGGGCGGGGAGCTGTTTTTT. It specifies CASSPWISGGELFF.

The genes are TRBV28 and TRBJ1-2; tentative D call: TRBD1 (6 bases). The CDR3 spans 16 residues. Germline CDR1 reads MDHEN; CDR2 reads SYDVKM. V lost 3 bases and J 5 bases, leaving 19 bases between the germline ends. The CDR3 region has the DNA TGTGCCAGCAGTTTGACCCCTGCCAGGGGAATTTATGGCTACACCTTC. Translated, it gives CASSLTPARGIYGYTF.

The V and J genes are TRBV30 and TRBJ2-7; either TRBD1 or TRBD2 may supply D (6 bases each). The CDR3 runs 14 residues. V lost 3 bases to trimming and J lost 0 bases, with 12 bases between them. Per the germline V gene, CDR1 is GTSNPN and CDR2 is SVGIG (reference sequence). In DNA form, the CDR3 reads TGTGCCTGGAGCGGGGGCTTAAACTCCTACGAGCAGTACTTC. Its translation is CAWSGGLNSYEQYF.

The chain joins TRBV6-5 to TRBJ1-1; D is undetermined. In germline, CDR1 is MNHEY, CDR2 SVGAGI. Trimming cost V 0 bases and J 1 base, with 6 bases left between them. The CDR3 spans 14 residues. CDR3 in DNA: TGTGCCAGCAGTTACTCGAAAGGGAACACTGAAGCTTTCTTT. Translating it yields CASSYSKGNTEAFF.

The chain links TRBV19 to TRBJ2-5, with D unresolved. Germline V gene sequence: CDR1 LNHDA, CDR2 SQIVND (reference sequence). The CDR3 loop spans 13 amino acids. V was cut by 6 bases and J by 4 bases, with 12 bases left in between. DNA of the CDR3: TGTGCCAGTAGGGACGGCGGCCCAGAGACCCAGTACTTC. It is translated as CASRDGGPETQYF.

The chain carries TRBV13 and TRBJ2-1; possibly TRBD1 for D (6 bases). Germline-derived CDR1 and CDR2 are PRHDT and FYEKMQ (reference sequence). V was pared by 2 bases and J by 8 bases, with 19 bases between. There are 16 residues in the CDR3. The CDR3: CASSLMGAVSVDEQFF. CDR3 in DNA: TGTGCCAGCAGCTTAATGGGGGCTGTTTCGGTCGATGAGCAGTTCTTC.

The chain joins TRBV10-3 to TRBJ2-3; perhaps TRBD1 as D (5 bases). The ends were cut back, 4 bases at V and 2 bases at J, with 19 bases in the middle. This CDR3 comprises 17 residues. Germline CDR1 reads ENHRY; CDR2 reads SYGVKD. CDR3 nucleotide sequence: TGTGCCATCAGTGGGCCTATGGACACGACCTACACAGATACGCAGTATTTT. Translation: CAISGPMDTTYTDTQYF.

V usage is TRBV6-5 and J usage is TRBJ1-6; D is unclear. The CDR3 covers 15 residues. The V end was cut by 8 bases, the J end by 0 bases, with 11 bases between. Germline assignment: CDR1 MNHEY and CDR2 SVGAGI. CDR3 loop: CASQAGNSYNSPLHF. The CDR3 DNA reads as TGTGCCAGCCAAGCAGGAAACTCCTATAATTCACCCCTCCACTTT.

This clone was detected only once. The chain links TRBV27 to TRBJ1-6; 7 nucleotides match TRBD1. With 5 bases clipped from V and 7 bases from J, the junction kept 8 bases outside the gene matches. Germline values: CDR1 MNHEY, CDR2 SMNVEV (reference sequence). This CDR3 contains 15 residues. The CDR3 bases are TGTGCCAGCAGTATACCGGGACAGTTAAATTCACCCCTCCACTTT. It codes for CASSIPGQLNSPLHF.

This chain joins TRBV28 and TRBJ2-7; 7 positions agree with TRBD2. Germline V gene lookup returns CDR1 MDHEN and CDR2 SYDVKM. V lost 5 bases and J lost 5; bases outside the gene matches: 6. This CDR3 has 13 amino acids. The CDR3 protein is CASSNPGGDEQYF. CDR3 coding DNA: TGTGCCAGCAGTAATCCGGGGGGAGACGAGCAGTACTTC.

This clone appeared a few times. This chain links TRBV30 with TRBJ2-2; no clear D gene. Germline V gene lookup returns CDR1 GTSNPN and CDR2 SVGIG (reference sequence). V was trimmed by 0 bases and J by 6 bases, leaving 14 bases between them. CDR3 length: 15 amino acids. DNA of the CDR3: TGTGCCTGGAGTGTAGAAGGTCAGGTCGCCGGGGAGCTGTTTTTT. It yields the protein CAWSVEGQVAGELFF.

This rearrangement joins TRBV27 to TRBJ2-7; weak D call: TRBD1 (6 bases). CDR3 length equals 11 residues. Trimming stripped 10 bases from V and 7 bases from J, with 14 bases between. Germline CDR1 MNHEY, CDR2 SMNVEV (reference sequence). The CDR3 sequence: CATTGGGEQYF. Here the CDR3 DNA reads TGTGCCACGACAGGCGGTGGAGAGCAGTACTTC.

The chain uses TRBV4-1 and TRBJ2-7; unclear D gene. The V end was cut by 1 base, the J end by 3 bases, with 10 bases between. The CDR3 length is 14 residues. Germline CDR1 and CDR2: MGHRA and YSYEKL. DNA for the CDR3: TGCGCCAGCAGCCAAGCCCCGACAAACTACGAGCAGTACTTC. Residues: CASSQAPTNYEQYF.

CDR3 sequence reads: CASSDEDRGLGWYGYTF. DNA for the CDR3: TGTGCCAGCAGTGATGAGGACAGGGGGCTCGGATGGTATGGCTACACCTTC. J is TRBJ1-2 and V is TRBV6-4; TRBD1 matches at 11 bases. Looked up from germline, CDR1 is MRHNA and CDR2 is SNTAGT. J gave up 5 bases and V 3 bases, and 11 bases lay outside the gene matches. The CDR3 length is 17 residues.

The rearrangement joins TRBV5-1 to TRBJ1-6, with no clear D. V was trimmed by 4 bases and J by 7 bases, leaving 12 bases between them. The CDR3 has 14 residues. Germline CDR1 and CDR2: SGHRS and YFSETQ. This CDR3 reads CASSPGEVNSPLHF. CDR3 DNA sequence: TGCGCCAGCAGCCCTGGGGAGGTCAATTCACCCCTCCACTTT.

V is TRBV9 and J is TRBJ2-1; weak D call: TRBD1 (6 bases). The CDR3 spans 16 residues. With 0 bases removed from V and 10 bases from J, the gap between germline ends came to 20 bases. Germline CDR1 and CDR2: SGDLS and YYNGEE. This chain's CDR3 is CASSVGIQGLSSEQFF. The CDR3 DNA reads TGTGCCAGCAGCGTAGGGATTCAGGGGCTATCGAGCGAGCAGTTCTTC.

V and J are TRBV9 and TRBJ2-2, with D possibly being TRBD2 (5 bases). Germline V lookup: CDR1 SGDLS, CDR2 YYNGEE. V was clipped by 3 bases and J by 5 bases, with 23 bases between them. The CDR3 sequence is 18 residues long. The CDR3 loop reads CASSAVGRDGGETGELFF. DNA of the CDR3: TGTGCCAGCAGCGCCGTGGGTCGAGACGGTGGGGAGACCGGGGAGCTGTTTTTT.

This chain links TRBV28 with TRBJ1-6; weak D call: TRBD1 (5 bases). The length of the CDR3 is 17 residues. Germline V lookup: CDR1 MDHEN, CDR2 SYDVKM. Deletions cut 5 bases from V and 0 bases from J, with 14 bases between. The CDR3 DNA reads as TGTGCCAGCAGTCCGGACACCAAGAGCTCCTATAATTCACCCCTCCACTTT. Translation: CASSPDTKSSYNSPLHF. The full variable domain, rest sourced from reference TRBV28 and TRBJ1-6, is DVKVTQSSRYLVKRTGEKVFLECVQDMDHENMFWYRQDPGLGLRLIYFSYDVKMKEKGDIPEGYSVSREKKERFSLILESASTNQTSMYLCASSPDTKSSYNSPLHFGNGTRLTVT.